This is a list of T cell receptor beta chains from one sample in a study of memory CD4+ T cells and cytomegalovirus serostatus. Profiled with immunoSEQ multiplex PCR; TCRdb holds only in-frame clones, not every one. In the table there are fewer than 35,000 clones, more than 60% of which are singletons. Sequenced sample: memory CD4+ T cells from blood. Receptor source: an adult in good health and CMV-seronegative. CDR3s include the opening cysteine and the closing phenylalanine or tryptophan. The D gene is left open where the match is weak. Not every row has a clone size; where given, it reads once, few, many or a size class.

d_call	j_call	v_call	clone_size	cdr3_nt	cdr3_aa
-	TRBJ1-2	TRBV19	-	TGTGCCAGTAGTAGTAGCAGGGCGGTCGCGGCCTATGGCTACACCTTC	CASSSSRAVAAYGYTF
-	TRBJ1-1	TRBV15	-	TGTGCCACCAGCAGAGATTTGTGGCAGGGTACTGAAGCTTTCTTT	CATSRDLWQGTEAFF
-	TRBJ1-2	TRBV5-6	-	TGTGCCAGCACCCCCGGGGCAGGGTTAATGGTTTACGGCTACACCTTC	CASTPGAGLMVYGYTF
-	TRBJ1-5	TRBV15	-	TGTGCCACCAGCACCCGAACCCATCAGCCCCAGCATTTT	CATSTRTHQPQHF
-	TRBJ2-3	TRBV7-6	-	TGTGCCAGCAGCTTAACAGCGGAGGTGGATACGCAGTATTTT	CASSLTAEVDTQYF
-	TRBJ1-1	TRBV19	-	TGTGCCAGTAGTGTCAGGGAAGGGACGGGGATAAACACTGAAGCTTTCTTT	CASSVREGTGINTEAFF
-	TRBJ1-2	TRBV13	-	TGTGCCAGCAGCCCTAGACGGGGGGCGCGTCATGGCTACACCTTC	CASSPRRGARHGYTF
-	TRBJ1-2	TRBV5-1	-	TGCGCCAGCAGCTTGGCGGAGGGAGGTGTCTATGGCTACACCTTC	CASSLAEGGVYGYTF
-	TRBJ1-2	TRBV25-1	-	TGTGCCAGCAGTGAAGCCTTCTCGGGCGGCTACACCTTC	CASSEAFSGGYTF
-	TRBJ2-1	TRBV6-5	-	TGTGCCAGCAGTTACTCGATGAGAAGTAATGAGCAGTTCTTC	CASSYSMRSNEQFF
-	TRBJ1-1	TRBV10-1	few	TGCGCCAGCAGTAGAGCCTCGAACACTGAAGCTTTCTTT	CASSRASNTEAFF
-	TRBJ2-7	TRBV5-6	-	TGTGCCAGCAGTTGGGACCGCGGGACCTACGAGCGGTACTTC	CASSWDRGTYERYF
TRBD1	TRBJ1-6	TRBV18	-	TGTGCCAGCTCGGCAAGGACAGGGCAGGGTTCACCCCTCCACTTT	CASSARTGQGSPLHF
-	TRBJ1-3	TRBV5-1	-	TGCGCCAGCCGCGACTCTGGAAACACCATATATTTT	CASRDSGNTIYF
-	TRBJ2-1	TRBV27	-	TGTGCCAGCAGCACAAGGATCGGGTGGGGAAGGCACAATGAGCAGTTCTTC	CASSTRIGWGRHNEQFF
TRBD1	TRBJ1-1	TRBV10-3	-	TGTGCCATCAGTGTCCAGGGGGCCTTGAACACTGAAGCTTTCTTT	CAISVQGALNTEAFF
-	TRBJ1-6	TRBV7-2	few	TGTGCCAGCAGCTTAAGTAATTCACCCCTCCACTTT	CASSLSNSPLHF
-	TRBJ1-4	TRBV7-9	-	TGTGCCAGCAGCTCGCCTTTAGGGGGACGGGGAAGCGGGGAAAAACTGTTTTTT	CASSSPLGGRGSGEKLFF
-	TRBJ2-2	TRBV5-6	-	TGTGCCAGCAGCTTAGGGCCAATCACCGGGGAGCTGTTTTTT	CASSLGPITGELFF
-	TRBJ2-5	TRBV30	-	TGTGCCTGGAGCGGGGCCCTTCAAGAGACCCAGTACTTC	CAWSGALQETQYF
-	TRBJ1-6	TRBV19	few	TGTGCCAGTAGTATATCCAGCTCCTATAATTCACCCCTCCACTTT	CASSISSSYNSPLHF
-	TRBJ1-2	TRBV28	-	TGTGCCAGCAGACCACGTGGGGGTAGGGACTATGGCTACACCTTC	CASRPRGGRDYGYTF
-	TRBJ2-1	TRBV5-4	-	TGTGCCAGCAGCTCCCGGGACCATTACAATGAGCAGTTCTTC	CASSSRDHYNEQFF
TRBD1	TRBJ1-2	TRBV5-1	-	TGCGCCAGCAGCGGGGGACAGGTTCACTATGGCTACACCTTC	CASSGGQVHYGYTF
-	TRBJ1-1	TRBV10-1	few	TGCGCCAGCAGTGAGGGCAGGAACACTGAAGCTTTCTTT	CASSEGRNTEAFF
-	TRBJ1-6	TRBV20-1	-	TGCAGTGCTAGTTCAGGATCACCCCTCCACTTT	CSASSGSPLHF
-	TRBJ1-1	TRBV11-1	few	TGTGCCAGCAGGCCATTGGGAGGAAACACTGAAGCTTTCTTT	CASRPLGGNTEAFF
-	TRBJ1-5	TRBV7-9	-	TGTGCCAGCAGCTTGGGGGGGTTAGGTCAGCCCCAGCATTTT	CASSLGGLGQPQHF
-	TRBJ2-6	TRBV7-8	-	TGTGCCAGCAGCTTAGCTTCGGCAGGGGCTGGGGCCAACGTCCTGACTTTC	CASSLASAGAGANVLTF
-	TRBJ1-1	TRBV19	-	TGTGCCAGTAGTATTTTTGGTTCGAACACTGAAGCTTTCTTT	CASSIFGSNTEAFF
-	TRBJ1-1	TRBV28	-	TGTGCCAGCATTCCGGGACACCCGAACACTGAAGCTTTCTTT	CASIPGHPNTEAFF
TRBD2	TRBJ2-1	TRBV5-4	-	TGTGCCAGCAGCTCGCCTGGACTAGCGGTTTTGAATGAGCAGTTCTTC	CASSSPGLAVLNEQFF
-	TRBJ1-6	TRBV6-5	-	TGTGCCAGCAGGGGACCGGGGGTCAATTCACCCCTCCACTTT	CASRGPGVNSPLHF
-	TRBJ1-1	TRBV4-3	-	TGCGCCAGCAGCCAAGATCGGGCCCTTGAAGCTTTCTTT	CASSQDRALEAFF
TRBD2	TRBJ2-3	TRBV11-2	once	TGTGCCAGCAGCTTAGAATCTCTAGCGGGGGGAAACACAGATACGCAGTATTTT	CASSLESLAGGNTDTQYF
TRBD2	TRBJ2-7	TRBV2	few	TGTGCCAGCATGGGCGGGGGGCCCTACGAGCAGTACTTC	CASMGGGPYEQYF
-	TRBJ1-1	TRBV2	-	TGTGCCAGCAGCGCGGGTCCCCGACGCACTGAAGCTTTCTTT	CASSAGPRRTEAFF
-	TRBJ1-3	TRBV9	-	TGTGCCAGCAGCGTAAGGGGGGAATCTGGAAACACCATATATTTT	CASSVRGESGNTIYF
TRBD2	TRBJ2-3	TRBV7-2	-	TGTGCCAGCAGCTTAGCTAGCGGGGGGCGCACAGATACGCAGTATTTT	CASSLASGGRTDTQYF
-	TRBJ2-2	TRBV12-5	-	TGTGCTAGTGCCCGCGGGGTTACCACCGGGGAGCTGTTTTTT	CASARGVTTGELFF
-	TRBJ1-4	TRBV2	few	TGTGCCAGCAGTGTCGGGGGGGCAATTGAAAAACTGTTTTTT	CASSVGGAIEKLFF
TRBD1	TRBJ2-7	TRBV14	-	TGTGCCAGCAGCCGGGACAGGTTGAGGGAGCAGTACTTC	CASSRDRLREQYF
TRBD1	TRBJ1-1	TRBV7-2	few	TGTGCCAGCAGCTCGACAGGGGGACACAACACTGAAGCTTTCTTT	CASSSTGGHNTEAFF
TRBD1	TRBJ1-5	TRBV19	-	TGTGCCAGTAGTACGAGGACAGGGGAAAATCAGCCCCAGCATTTT	CASSTRTGENQPQHF
-	TRBJ2-7	TRBV28	-	TGTGCCAGCAGTCCTACAGTTAGAGCACGCGAGCAGTACTTC	CASSPTVRAREQYF
-	TRBJ2-5	TRBV11-2	-	TGTGCCAGCAGCTTATTTCTACAAGGGCGGGAAGAGACCCAGTACTTC	CASSLFLQGREETQYF